A selection of T cell receptor beta chains follows, all from one sample in a study of T cells after yellow fever vaccination. TCRdb passed the 5' RACE reads through MiXCR, listing each CDR3 protein once. The table has a few hundred thousand distinct CDR3 sequences, 8.7% seen once. Specimen: CD4+ T cells sorted from PBMCs, collected 5 days after the yellow fever booster vaccination. These receptors were obtained from a man younger than 35 who received the YFV17D yellow fever vaccine. Each CDR3 is given with its conserved first and last residue. A D gene is named only where the DNA matches it firmly. Size is stated for part of the rows, as once, few or many counts, or as a class when the clone is expanded.

TRBV20-1,TRBJ2-1,TRBD1,.,CSARDRVLYNEQFF,TGCAGTGCTAGGGACAGGGTCCTCTACAATGAGCAGTTCTTC
TRBV4-3,TRBJ1-5,.,many,CASSQDGGQGGLPQHF,TGCGCCAGCAGCCAAGATGGAGGGCAGGGTGGGCTGCCCCAGCATTTT
TRBV29-1,TRBJ2-1,.,few,CSVTPGPKYNEQFF,TGCAGTGTGACCCCCGGCCCGAAGTACAATGAGCAGTTCTTC
TRBV12-3/TRBV12-4,TRBJ2-7,TRBD1,.,CASSRTGFDEQYF,TGTGCCAGCAGTCGGACAGGGTTCGACGAGCAGTACTTC
TRBV12-3/TRBV12-4,TRBJ2-5,.,.,CASRVGVGETQYF,TGTGCCAGCAGGGTCGGGGTTGGTGAGACCCAGTACTTC
TRBV28,TRBJ1-1,.,.,CASSSPGHEAFF,TGTGCCAGCAGTTCACCGGGACATGAAGCTTTCTTT
TRBV6-5,TRBJ2-3,.,few,CASSRVGGRSTDTQYF,TGTGCCAGCAGCCGCGTCGGGGGCCGGAGCACAGATACGCAGTATTTT
TRBV12-3/TRBV12-4,TRBJ2-4,TRBD2,few,CASSLVLAGAQYF,TGTGCCAGCAGTTTAGTTCTAGCGGGGGCCCAGTACTTC
TRBV5-1,TRBJ2-5,.,.,CASSLDPSAETQYF,TGCGCCAGCAGCTTGGATCCTAGCGCAGAGACCCAGTACTTC
TRBV28,TRBJ1-2,.,.,CASSPSGAYGYTF,TGTGCCAGCAGTCCTTCTGGGGCCTATGGCTACACCTTC
TRBV6-5,TRBJ2-7,TRBD2,many,CASSYSGVSSGGYEQYF,TGTGCCAGCAGTTACTCAGGCGTATCTAGCGGGGGCTACGAGCAGTACTTC
TRBV20-1,TRBJ2-3,TRBD2,once,CSARVGGGSTDTQYF,TGCAGTGCTAGAGTCGGCGGGGGATCCACAGATACGCAGTATTTT
TRBV6-5,TRBJ2-5,.,.,CASTPTRSNTETQYF,TGTGCCAGCACCCCGACAAGGTCTAACACAGAGACCCAGTACTTC
TRBV10-3,TRBJ2-2,TRBD2,few,CAISESAGGTGELFF,TGTGCCATCAGTGAGTCGGCGGGGGGTACCGGGGAGCTGTTTTTT
TRBV30,TRBJ1-4,.,many,CAWSVQGSGEKLFF,TGTGCCTGGAGTGTCCAGGGGTCGGGTGAAAAACTGTTTTTT
TRBV5-4,TRBJ1-1,.,.,CASTLGAEAFF,TGTGCCAGCACCCTTGGCGCTGAAGCTTTCTTT
TRBV12-3/TRBV12-4,TRBJ2-1,TRBD2,many,CASSTPGGSGGRNEQFF,TGTGCCAGCAGTACACCGGGGGGAAGCGGGGGGCGAAATGAGCAGTTCTTC
TRBV18,TRBJ2-1,.,few,CASSPGGGLSSYNEQFF,TGTGCCAGCTCACCAGGCGGGGGCCTGAGCTCCTACAATGAGCAGTTCTTC
TRBV7-2,TRBJ2-7,.,.,CASSLETGQTYEQYF,TGTGCCAGCAGCCTAGAGACCGGACAGACCTACGAGCAGTACTTC
TRBV12-3/TRBV12-4,TRBJ2-3,TRBD2,many,CASREIAGDTQYF,TGTGCCAGCAGAGAAATAGCGGGAGATACGCAGTATTTT
TRBV11-3,TRBJ2-2,.,few,CASSPGFTVSGELFF,TGTGCCAGCAGCCCGGGATTCACCGTATCCGGGGAGCTGTTTTTT
TRBV4-1,TRBJ2-2,TRBD1,many,CASSQADRGPTGELFF,TGCGCCAGCAGCCAAGCAGACAGGGGGCCCACCGGGGAGCTGTTTTTT
TRBV6-5,TRBJ2-3,.,many,CASSYSTDWLTDTQYF,TGTGCCAGCAGTTACTCGACGGACTGGCTCACAGATACGCAGTATTTT
TRBV12-3/TRBV12-4,TRBJ2-1,.,many,CASSFYDEQFF,TGTGCCAGCAGTTTCTACGATGAGCAGTTCTTC
TRBV6-1,TRBJ1-1,.,.,CASVWDTEAFF,TGTGCCAGCGTGTGGGACACTGAAGCTTTCTTT
TRBV7-8,TRBJ2-4,.,.,CASSSPRWELAKNIQYF,TGTGCCAGCAGCTCCCCTAGATGGGAGCTAGCCAAAAACATTCAGTACTTC
TRBV7-2,TRBJ1-5,.,few,CASSLGGSGNQPQHF,TGTGCCAGCAGCTTAGGGGGCTCGGGCAATCAGCCCCAGCATTTT
TRBV18,TRBJ2-4,.,.,CASSPIAGMNIQYF,TGTGCCAGCTCCCCTATCGCGGGTATGAACATTCAGTACTTC
TRBV6-1,TRBJ1-3,.,.,CASSRIQDYSGNTIYF,TGTGCCAGCAGCCGAATACAAGATTACTCTGGAAACACCATATATTTT
TRBV7-2,TRBJ2-3,TRBD2,few,CASSAGTSGASTDTQYF,TGTGCCAGCAGCGCTGGGACTAGCGGAGCTAGCACAGATACGCAGTATTTT
TRBV5-4,TRBJ2-1,TRBD2,few,CASSVPSGGNEQFF,TGTGCCAGCAGCGTACCTAGCGGGGGCAATGAGCAGTTCTTC
TRBV7-3,TRBJ2-2,.,few,CASSHKKNTGELFF,TGTGCCAGCAGCCATAAAAAGAACACCGGGGAGCTGTTTTTT
TRBV6-2/TRBV6-3,TRBJ1-2,.,.,CASSYAGAIGGYTF,TGTGCCAGCAGTTACGCGGGGGCGATTGGAGGCTACACCTTC
TRBV12-3/TRBV12-4,TRBJ1-2,.,many,CASSLRDYGYTF,TGTGCCAGCAGTTTGAGGGACTATGGCTACACCTTC
TRBV4-3,TRBJ2-3,.,few,CASSQAGKNTQYF,TGCGCCAGCAGCCAAGCGGGGAAGAATACGCAGTATTTT
TRBV6-2/TRBV6-3,TRBJ2-5,TRBD1,few,CASRDRVETQYF,TGTGCCAGCCGGGACAGGGTAGAGACCCAGTACTTC